A selection of T cell receptor beta chains follows, all from one sample in a study of early T cells in non-severe SARS-CoV-2 infection. TCRdb re-analysed the 5' RACE reads in MiXCR, keeping a single row per CDR3 protein. The sample has about 48,000 distinct CDR3 sequences; approximately 9.8% are singletons. Sample: whole blood. These TCRs come from an adult who was a healthcare worker with PCR-confirmed SARS-CoV-2 infection or an uninfected control (not recorded which). Both conserved end residues are part of each CDR3. D genes are given only for firm matches. Clone sizes are given selectively: once, few, many, or a class where the clone is expanded.

TRBJ1-4,-,few,TRBV28,16,TGTGCCAGCAGGAGTAGACGGGCCTCGATTAATGAAAAACTGTTTTTT,CASRSRRASINEKLFF
TRBJ2-2,-,many,TRBV5-1,17,TGCGCCAGCAGCTTGGAAGGTCGGTTCAAGGACACCGGGGAGCTGTTTTTT,CASSLEGRFKDTGELFF
TRBJ1-1,-,-,TRBV20-1,10,TGCAGTGCTTTTCACACTGAAGCTTTCTTT,CSAFHTEAFF
TRBJ2-1,TRBD2,-,TRBV9,13,TGTGCCAGCGGGAACCGGGGGGACAATGAGCAGTTCTTC,CASGNRGDNEQFF
TRBJ1-3,TRBD1,few,TRBV18,16,TGTGCCAGCTCACCACGAAACAGGGGATCTGGAAACACCATATATTTT,CASSPRNRGSGNTIYF
TRBJ2-1,TRBD2,-,TRBV27,15,TGTGCCAGCAGCCCTGGGACTAGCAGACACAATGAGCAGTTCTTC,CASSPGTSRHNEQFF
TRBJ1-1,TRBD1,-,TRBV27,18,TGTGCCAGCAGTTTAAACCCAGGGGGGATGGAACCGAACACTGAAGCTTTCTTT,CASSLNPGGMEPNTEAFF
TRBJ2-2,TRBD2,-,TRBV27,16,TGTGCCAGCAGACAACTGGGGGCGGGAGGCACCGGGGAGCTGTTTTTT,CASRQLGAGGTGELFF
TRBJ2-1,-,-,TRBV29-1,10,TGCAGCGTTGCGTTCGGTGAGCAGTTCTTC,CSVAFGEQFF
TRBJ2-3,-,-,TRBV29-1,13,TGCAGCGTAGGCCCAGACAGCACAGATACGCAGTATTTT,CSVGPDSTDTQYF
TRBJ1-2,TRBD1,few,TRBV29-1,14,TGCAGCGTCGAGACAGGGGGCGAAAAGTATGGCTACACCTTC,CSVETGGEKYGYTF
TRBJ1-1,-,many,TRBV18,12,TGTGCCAGCTCCGGTGGGGACACTGAAGCTTTCTTT,CASSGGDTEAFF
TRBJ1-6,-,few,TRBV18,15,TGTGCCAGCTCAGCGCGACAGAGGACCAATTCACCCCTCCACTTT,CASSARQRTNSPLHF
TRBJ2-7,-,many,TRBV7-7,13,TGTGCCAGCAGCTTGGACCCGGCGGGGGAGCAGTACTTC,CASSLDPAGEQYF
TRBJ1-4,-,few,TRBV19,15,TGTGCCAGTAGTATTGGAACTCGGGGTGGTGAAAAACTGTTTTTT,CASSIGTRGGEKLFF
TRBJ2-2,TRBD1,few,TRBV9,15,TGTGCCAGCAGCCGGACAGGGGGTAACACCGGGGAGCTGTTTTTT,CASSRTGGNTGELFF
TRBJ1-1,-,many,TRBV29-1,13,TGCAGCGTTGAGGGGGCAGCCGGCACTGAAGCTTTCTTT,CSVEGAAGTEAFF
TRBJ2-1,-,few,TRBV19,12,TGTGCCAGTAGTATTGAGTTCCATGAGCAGTTCTTC,CASSIEFHEQFF
TRBJ1-1,-,few,TRBV2,14,TGTGCCAGTCTACTACAGGGTATAGGCACTGAAGCTTTCTTT,CASLLQGIGTEAFF
TRBJ2-2,TRBD2,few,TRBV25-1,18,TGTGCCAGCAGTGAAGGCAGGACTAGCGGGAAGAACACCGGGGAGCTGTTTTTT,CASSEGRTSGKNTGELFF
TRBJ2-4,-,many,TRBV7-6,15,TGTGCCAGCAGCCCCCGAGGGGGACCCTCAAACATTCAGTACTTC,CASSPRGGPSNIQYF
TRBJ2-2,-,many,TRBV29-1,12,TGCAGCGTTCCAGCGAACACCGGGGAGCTGTTTTTT,CSVPANTGELFF
TRBJ2-3,-,-,TRBV27,14,TGTGCCAGCAGTCAGGGGACCCCGGGGGATACGCAGTATTTT,CASSQGTPGDTQYF
TRBJ2-7,TRBD2,many,TRBV4-2,18,TGTGCCAGCAGCCAAGGGTCTAGCGGGAGGTTAGGTTGGGACGAGCAGTACTTC,CASSQGSSGRLGWDEQYF
TRBJ2-7,TRBD1,many,TRBV12-3/TRBV12-4,15,TGTGCCAGCAGTCAATTGCGGACAGGGGCTCGTGAGCAGTACTTC,CASSQLRTGAREQYF
TRBJ2-2,TRBD1,-,TRBV18,15,TGTGCCAGCTCATGGGACAGCTCGAACACCGGGGAGCTGTTTTTT,CASSWDSSNTGELFF
TRBJ2-7,-,-,TRBV29-1,11,TGCAGCGTAAGGGAGTTGGTCGAGCAGTACTTC,CSVRELVEQYF
TRBJ2-7,TRBD2,many,TRBV7-6,16,TGTGCCAGCAGCTTATGGACTAGCGAGAGCTCCTACGAGCAGTACTTC,CASSLWTSESSYEQYF
TRBJ1-3,-,few,TRBV18,15,TGTGCCAGCTCACCACTGGAGGGAACTGGAAACACCATATATTTT,CASSPLEGTGNTIYF
TRBJ1-1,TRBD1,many,TRBV6-1,15,TGTGCCAGCAGTGGGACAAGACAGGGAGGAACTGAAGCTTTCTTT,CASSGTRQGGTEAFF
TRBJ2-5,TRBD2,-,TRBV28,16,TGTGCCAGCAGTCGATCTAAGGGAGGGCCACTGCGGACCCAGTACTTC,CASSRSKGGPLRTQYF
TRBJ2-1,TRBD2,-,TRBV20-1,13,TGCAGTGCCACTAGCGGGAGTCACAATGAGCAGTTCTTC,CSATSGSHNEQFF
TRBJ2-5,-,-,TRBV19,11,TGTGCCAGTAGTATGTGGGAGACCCAGTACTTC,CASSMWETQYF
TRBJ2-7,-,many,TRBV4-1,14,TGCGCCAGCAGCCACCCGGGACGGAGCTACGAGCAGTACTTC,CASSHPGRSYEQYF
TRBJ1-5,-,few,TRBV12-3/TRBV12-4,14,TGTGCCAGCAGTCTACGGACTGTCCTGGAGCCCCAGCATTTT,CASSLRTVLEPQHF
TRBJ2-3,TRBD2,few,TRBV27,17,TGTGCCAGCAGTTTATCGGGGCTAGCGGGACCCACAGATACGCAGTATTTT,CASSLSGLAGPTDTQYF
TRBJ1-2,-,many,TRBV19,12,TGTGCCAGTAGTATGACTTCGAGGGGCTACACCTTC,CASSMTSRGYTF
TRBJ1-2,TRBD1,-,TRBV29-1,13,TGCAGCGTACGGACAGGCTTTGACTATGGCTACACCTTC,CSVRTGFDYGYTF
TRBJ1-1,-,many,TRBV18,16,TGTGCCAGCTCACCACTAACTTCCGGGGTGAACACTGAAGCTTTCTTT,CASSPLTSGVNTEAFF
TRBJ2-7,TRBD1,many,TRBV19,15,TGTGCCAGTAGTATAGGGACAGGGGATTCCTACGAGCAGTACTTC,CASSIGTGDSYEQYF